The 2 T cell receptor beta chains below come from one sample, sequenced in a study of cytomegalovirus exposure and HLA in healthy donors. It was with 60 Vbeta and 13 Jbeta primers that the PCR ran. Sequencing used immunoSEQ multiplex PCR; TCRdb keeps in-frame clones, though not all of them. The specimen's table records some 80,000 clones. Sequencing input: PBMCs. The receptor source for this set is a man aged 50 to 59 in good health and CMV-seropositive.

J is TRBJ1-1 and V is TRBV5-8, with unresolved D. V was pared by 1 base and J by 0 bases, with 7 bases between. Per the germline V gene, CDR1 is SGHTS and CDR2 is YDEGEE. The length of the CDR3 is 14 residues. CDR3 sequence: CASSLTGLNTEAFF. Here the CDR3 DNA reads TGTGCCAGCAGCTTGACGGGGTTGAACACTGAAGCTTTCTTT.

The chain recombines TRBV19 with TRBJ1-1; 9 bases map to TRBD1. The CDR3 sequence is 14 residues long. Per germline, CDR1 LNHDA and CDR2 SQIVND (reference sequence). J gave up 5 bases and V 3 bases, and 4 bases lay outside the gene matches. CDR3 in amino acids: CASSMDRGGTEAFF. The CDR3 bases are TGTGCCAGTAGTATGGACAGGGGTGGGACTGAAGCTTTCTTT.